The rows below give T cell receptor beta chains drawn from one sample of a study of blood T cell repertoires in COVID-19. Clones were sequenced by immunoSEQ multiplex PCR, and TCRdb holds only the in-frame ones, with some missing. The sample consists of approximately 450,000 clones, approximately 92% of them appearing once. Sequenced: PBMCs or T cells enriched from blood (not recorded which). The receptor source for this set is a young man who had recovered from COVID-19. The CDR3 runs from the conserved cysteine through the conserved F or W. A D gene is named only where the DNA matches it firmly. Clone size is stated in some rows and not others, as once, few, many or a class when expanded.

J: TRBJ2-1
V: TRBV5-1
D: -
size: -
DNA: TGCGCCAGCAGCTTGGCCGACATACGGAATGAGCAGTTCTTC
CDR3: CASSLADIRNEQFF

J: TRBJ2-5
V: TRBV6-5
D: TRBD2
size: -
DNA: TGTGCCAGCAGCCAACTAGCGGGAGGCTGGGGGACCCAGTACTTC
CDR3: CASSQLAGGWGTQYF

J: TRBJ1-1
V: TRBV3-1/TRBV3-2
D: -
size: few
DNA: TGTGCCAGCAGCCCCACAGGGTCCACTGAAGCTTTCTTT
CDR3: CASSPTGSTEAFF

J: TRBJ2-4
V: TRBV7-2
D: -
size: -
DNA: TGTGCCAGCAGCCCGTCGAGGGGGGCCAAAAACATTCAGTACTTC
CDR3: CASSPSRGAKNIQYF

J: TRBJ2-1
V: TRBV7-9
D: TRBD1
size: -
DNA: TGTGCCAGCAGCCCCCGAGGGACAGGGGGTCGGAATGAGCAGTTCTTC
CDR3: CASSPRGTGGRNEQFF

J: TRBJ1-3
V: TRBV4-2
D: TRBD1
size: -
DNA: TGTGCCAGCAGCCCGGGACAGGGTGAAGGAAACACCATATATTTT
CDR3: CASSPGQGEGNTIYF

J: TRBJ2-7
V: TRBV7-9
D: -
size: -
DNA: TGTGCCAGCAGCTTACCAGGGAAGGACTACGAGCAGTACTTC
CDR3: CASSLPGKDYEQYF

J: TRBJ2-2
V: TRBV4-1
D: TRBD1
size: -
DNA: TGCGCCAGCAGCCCCGGGACAGGGGGGAGCGGGGAGCTGTTTTTT
CDR3: CASSPGTGGSGELFF

J: TRBJ2-3
V: TRBV27
D: -
size: -
DNA: TGTGCCAGCAGTCGAGCCGGGAGCACAGATACGCAGTATTTT
CDR3: CASSRAGSTDTQYF

J: TRBJ2-1
V: TRBV6-5
D: TRBD2
size: -
DNA: TGTGCCAGTGCGACTAGCTTTTACAATGAGCAGTTCTTC
CDR3: CASATSFYNEQFF

J: TRBJ1-5
V: TRBV6-5
D: TRBD1
size: -
DNA: TGTGCCAGCAGCGAGGGGACAGTCCGAAATCAGCCCCAGCATTTT
CDR3: CASSEGTVRNQPQHF

J: TRBJ1-3
V: TRBV28
D: -
size: -
DNA: TGTGCCACAGGGGTAGGGGCAGGGTTGAGCTCTGGAAACACCATATATTTT
CDR3: CATGVGAGLSSGNTIYF

J: TRBJ2-7
V: TRBV10-1
D: TRBD2
size: -
DNA: TGCGCCAGCAGTGAGACTAGCGGGAGCTCCTACGAGCAGTACTTC
CDR3: CASSETSGSSYEQYF

J: TRBJ2-7
V: TRBV13
D: TRBD2
size: -
DNA: TGTGCCAGCAGCTTAGGCTCGCGCGGGAGGGCCGGCTACGAGCAGTACTTC
CDR3: CASSLGSRGRAGYEQYF

J: TRBJ1-1
V: TRBV10-2
D: -
size: -
DNA: TGCGCCAGCAGTTTCGTGAACACTGAAGCTTTCTTT
CDR3: CASSFVNTEAFF

J: TRBJ2-4
V: TRBV5-6
D: TRBD2
size: -
DNA: TGTGCCAGCAGCAACGGACTAGCGGGAGGGCCCCAAAACATTCAGTACTTC
CDR3: CASSNGLAGGPQNIQYF

J: TRBJ2-1
V: TRBV5-4
D: -
size: -
DNA: TGTGCCAGCAGCCTTGGACAGTCGACCTACAATGAGCAGTTCTTC
CDR3: CASSLGQSTYNEQFF

J: TRBJ2-2
V: TRBV6-5
D: -
size: -
DNA: TGTGCCAGCAAGGCGGGACAGATCACCGGGGAGCTGTTTTTT
CDR3: CASKAGQITGELFF

J: TRBJ1-1
V: TRBV4-1
D: -
size: -
DNA: TGCGCCAGCAGCCAAGAGGGAGACGAAGCTTTCTTT
CDR3: CASSQEGDEAFF

J: TRBJ1-5
V: TRBV5-1
D: TRBD1
size: -
DNA: TGCGCCAGCAGCTTGTCGGACAGGCTGAATCAGCCCCAGCATTTT
CDR3: CASSLSDRLNQPQHF

J: TRBJ1-5
V: TRBV28
D: -
size: -
DNA: TGTGCCAGCACCACCGGGCAGGGAGGGCAGCCCCAGCATTTT
CDR3: CASTTGQGGQPQHF

J: TRBJ2-1
V: TRBV20-1
D: -
size: -
DNA: TGCAGTGTGGACTCGCTCCATGAGCAGTTCTTC
CDR3: CSVDSLHEQFF

J: TRBJ1-1
V: TRBV6-5
D: -
size: once
DNA: TGTGCCAGCAGGGGCGGGGACACTGAAGCTTTCTTT
CDR3: CASRGGDTEAFF

J: TRBJ2-7
V: TRBV15
D: TRBD2
size: -
DNA: TGTGCCACCAGCAGAGATCTAGCGGGAGTTGATTACGAGCAGTACTTC
CDR3: CATSRDLAGVDYEQYF

J: TRBJ1-4
V: TRBV5-1
D: -
size: once
DNA: TGCGCCAGCAGCACCACAGGATTAGCAACTAATGAAAAACTGTTTTTT
CDR3: CASSTTGLATNEKLFF

J: TRBJ2-1
V: TRBV7-9
D: -
size: -
DNA: TGTGCCAGCAGCGCTCGGAGCGGAGACAACAATGAGCAGTTCTTC
CDR3: CASSARSGDNNEQFF

J: TRBJ2-7
V: TRBV11-2
D: TRBD2
size: -
DNA: TGTGCCAGCAGCGAAAAAGAGCGGGAGGCCCGCGCTTACTTC
CDR3: CASSEKEREARAYF